This paragraph covers one TCR beta chain sequence. Its antigen is unidentified. This CDR3 is built from 14 residues. CDR1 and CDR2 (germline): SNHLY, FYNNEI. The J segment lost 3 bases and the V segment lost 7 bases, leaving 9 bases of the junction unmatched. A single record per CDR3 protein comes from TCRdb applying MiXCR to the 5' RACE reads. The table shows roughly 480,000 distinct CDR3 sequences, with roughly 26% occurring only once. This entry comes from a study of identical twins. General study points: While abundant cord blood beta clonotypes carried fewer insertions, memory repertoires showed no such pattern.

The same sample was also studied in work on T cells expressing NK-cell markers.

This chain joins TRBV2 and TRBJ2-7; TRBD1 matches at 7 bases. The sequenced sample was CD4+ T cells sorted from blood. The TCR was taken from a woman under 30 in good health. DNA of the CDR3: TGTGCCAGCATGAGGGGGCCCTCGTACTACGAGCAGTACTTC. Translated: CASMRGPSYYEQYF.